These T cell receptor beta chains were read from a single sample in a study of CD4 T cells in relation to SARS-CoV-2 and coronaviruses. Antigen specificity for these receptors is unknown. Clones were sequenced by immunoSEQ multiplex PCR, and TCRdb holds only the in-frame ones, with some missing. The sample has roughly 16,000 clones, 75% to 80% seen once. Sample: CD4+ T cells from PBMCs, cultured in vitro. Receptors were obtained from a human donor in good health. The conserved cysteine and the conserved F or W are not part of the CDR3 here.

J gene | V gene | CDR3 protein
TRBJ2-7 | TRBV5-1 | ASSLAVRTYEQY
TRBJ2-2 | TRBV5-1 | ASSTGQVSTGELF
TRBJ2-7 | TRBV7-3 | ASSLRAGPKGTSGSSYEQY
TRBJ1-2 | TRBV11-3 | ASSPGQGAEGYT
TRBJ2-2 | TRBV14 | ASSQYPTGGGTGELF
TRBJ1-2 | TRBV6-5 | ASSPVLWGGWGYT
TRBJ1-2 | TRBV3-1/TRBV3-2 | ASSQEGYGYT
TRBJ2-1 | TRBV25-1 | AAGRTSGRSSYNEQF
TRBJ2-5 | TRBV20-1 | SASLAGQETQY
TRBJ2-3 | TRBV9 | ASSVEQGNTQY
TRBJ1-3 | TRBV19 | ASSIMGGRLSGNTIY
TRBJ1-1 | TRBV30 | AWSNIRTLVNTEAF
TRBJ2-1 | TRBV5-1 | ASGGGSYNEQF
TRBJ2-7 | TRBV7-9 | ASSSDLLGLAGVSYEQY
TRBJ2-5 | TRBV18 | ASSPGGLETQY
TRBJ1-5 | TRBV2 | ASSEGIESNQPQH
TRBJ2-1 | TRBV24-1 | AAAGLAGSEQF